Each of the 19 T cell receptor beta chains below was sequenced from the same sample in a study of T cell responses to AZD1222 COVID-19 vaccine. Repertoires were generated with immunoSEQ multiplex PCR, while TCRdb's copy carries only in-frame clones and drops some. Seen here are about 120,000 clones, over 75% observed once, and the top ten hold 9.8%. The sample in question was peripheral blood, obtained on day 0 of AZD1222 vaccination. Every receptor here comes from an adult in good health.

In this sample, this clone turned up once. J is TRBJ2-7 and V is TRBV27; TRBD1 might be the D (6 bases). Trimming removed 1 base from V and 6 bases from J, with 16 bases in between. Germline CDR1 and CDR2: MNHEY and SMNVEV (reference sequence). The CDR3 is 15 amino acids. DNA for the CDR3: TGTGCCAGCAGTTTATACTTAGGGGGAGAGTCCGAGCAGTACTTC. Translating gives CASSLYLGGESEQYF.

J is TRBJ2-1 and V is TRBV5-5; tentative D call: TRBD2 (6 bases). The CDR3 has 13 residues. Germline V CDR1 and CDR2: SGHKS, YYEKEE (reference sequence). Between the trimmed V and J ends, which lost 4 bases and 8 bases, there was a span of 13 bases. The CDR3 nucleotides are TGTGCCAGCAGCGAGGGTGCGGGGTATGAGCAGTTCTTC. Translating gives CASSEGAGYEQFF.

The chain recombines TRBV7-9 with TRBJ2-1, with TRBD2 matching 7 bases. From germline, CDR1 is SEHNR and CDR2 FQNEAQ (reference sequence). The CDR3 loop spans 15 amino acids. Trimming at V came to 5 bases and at J to 10 bases, leaving 14 bases not matched to a gene. The DNA for the CDR3 is TGTGCCAGCAGCCCCAGATCGGGGGGAGTCACGGAGCAGTTCTTC. Translating gives CASSPRSGGVTEQFF. Drawing the rest from reference TRBV7-9 and TRBJ2-1, the complete variable domain is DTGVSQNPRHKITKRGQNVTFRCDPISEHNRLYWYRQTLGQGPEFLTYFQNEAQLEKSRLLSDRFSAERPKGSFSTLEIQRTEQGDSAMYLCASSPRSGGVTEQFFGPGTRLTVL.

V is TRBV2 and J is TRBJ2-5; possible D gene TRBD2, 6 bases. The CDR3 length is 14 residues. The germline V gene encodes CDR1 SNHLY and CDR2 FYNNEI. Trimming left V 8 bases short and J 5 bases short, with 18 bases between. DNA for the CDR3: TGTGCCAGCGCAATTTTGGGGGGATCGGAGACCCAGTACTTC. Protein: CASAILGGSETQYF. Variable domain in full (rest from reference TRBV2 and TRBJ2-5): EPEVTQTPSHQVTQMGQEVILRCVPISNHLYFYWYRQILGQKVEFLVSFYNNEISEKSEIFDDQFSVERPDGSNFTLKIRSTKLEDSAMYFCASAILGGSETQYFGPGTRLLVL.

The chain is built from TRBV7-8 and TRBJ2-7; no reliable D call. V was shortened by 5 bases and J by 3 bases, with 14 bases between the two germline ends. The CDR3 sequence is 14 residues long. Germline CDR1 is SGHVS and CDR2 is FQNEAQ. The CDR3 sequence is CASSPESDRYEQYF. CDR3 in DNA: TGTGCCAGCAGCCCAGAGTCTGATCGCTACGAGCAGTACTTC.

V and J are TRBV2 and TRBJ1-1; D may be TRBD1 (6 bases). V lost 2 bases and J lost 5, with 15 bases in between. From germline, CDR1 is SNHLY and CDR2 FYNNEI. The CDR3 loop spans 15 amino acids. The CDR3 DNA sequence: TGTGCCAGCAGTGAATTAGGCAGGGGTAGAACTGAAGCTTTCTTT. It yields the protein CASSELGRGRTEAFF.

This chain connects TRBV28 to TRBJ1-1, with 8 bases matching TRBD1. Germline CDR1 and CDR2: MDHEN and SYDVKM. V dropped 7 bases and J dropped 4; count of bases not matched to a gene: 8. The CDR3 consists of 14 residues. This CDR3 reads CASTRTGSITEAFF. The CDR3 nucleotides are TGTGCCAGCACCCGGACAGGGTCTATCACTGAAGCTTTCTTT.

V and J are TRBV4-2 and TRBJ1-4; 9 positions agree with TRBD1. Losses at the gene ends were 5 bases for V and 11 bases for J; bases not matched to a gene: 9. The length of the CDR3 is 14 residues. The germline gives CDR1 LGHNA, CDR2 YNFKEQ. CDR3 residues: CASSEGTGYFKLFF. The CDR3 DNA reads as TGTGCCAGCAGCGAAGGGACAGGGTACTTCAAACTGTTTTTT.

The chain links TRBV19 to TRBJ1-1; D is perhaps TRBD1 (6 bases). V was trimmed by 0 bases and J by 8 bases, leaving 10 bases between them. The CDR3 has 13 amino acids. Looked up from germline, CDR1 is LNHDA and CDR2 is SQIVND (reference sequence). For the CDR3, the DNA is TGTGCCAGTAGTATAGATGAAGGGACAGAAGCTTTCTTT. This translates into CASSIDEGTEAFF.

The rearrangement links TRBV3-1 (or the pseudogene TRBV3-2) to TRBJ2-7; 9 nucleotides agree with TRBD2. V was clipped by 1 base and J by 6 bases; unmatched bases: 7. From germline, CDR1 is LGHDT and CDR2 YNNKEL (reference sequence). CDR3 length: 15 residues. The CDR3 region is CASSQGRGGASEQYF. In DNA, the CDR3 is TGTGCCAGCAGCCAAGGGCGCGGGGGGGCATCCGAGCAGTACTTC.

The V gene is TRBV5-8, the J gene TRBJ2-5, with TRBD2 as a possible D gene (7 bases). CDR3 length: 15 amino acids. V shed 6 bases and J shed 7 bases, with 22 bases lying between them. Germline assignment: CDR1 SGHTS and CDR2 YDEGEE. The CDR3 spells CASTRGWGGQATQYF. CDR3 DNA sequence: TGTGCCAGCACCCGGGGTTGGGGGGGCCAGGCGACCCAGTACTTC. The whole variable domain, remainder taken from reference TRBV5-8 and TRBJ2-5, is EAGVTQSPTHLIKTRGQQATLRCSPISGHTSVYWYQQALGLGLQFLLWYDEGEERNRGNFPPRFSGRQFPNYSSELNVNALELEDSALYLCASTRGWGGQATQYFGPGTRLLVL.

V usage is TRBV5-1 and J usage is TRBJ1-2, with TRBD1 matching 7 bases. Germline V CDR1 and CDR2: SGHRS, YFSETQ. V lost 4 bases, J lost 3 bases, and 3 bases stayed unmatched. CDR3 size: 13 residues. The CDR3 nucleotides are TGCGCCAGCAGCCCTACAGGGGACTATGGCTACACCTTC. This sequence encodes CASSPTGDYGYTF. The complete variable domain, with remaining parts taken from reference TRBV5-1 and TRBJ1-2, reads KAGVTQTPRYLIKTRGQQVTLSCSPISGHRSVSWYQQTPGQGLQFLFEYFSETQRNKGNFPGRFSGRQFSNSRSEMNVSTLELGDSALYLCASSPTGDYGYTFGSGTRLTVV.

J is TRBJ1-1 and V is TRBV6-1; D call uncertain. CDR1 and CDR2 (germline): MNHNS, SASEGT. The V gene lost 2 bases and the J gene lost 1 base, with 11 bases spanning the gap. The CDR3 has 15 amino acids. The CDR3 DNA sequence: TGTGCCAGCAGTGAACCCAACAGTCCGAACACTGAAGCTTTCTTT. It specifies CASSEPNSPNTEAFF.

The V gene is TRBV7-9, the J gene TRBJ1-6; D remains unclear. Germline-derived CDR1 and CDR2 are SEHNR and FQNEAQ (reference sequence). The ends were cut back, 5 bases at V and 7 bases at J, with 12 bases in the middle. The CDR3 totals 14 residues. CDR3 amino acids: CASSLATANSPLHF. The DNA of the CDR3 is TGTGCCAGCAGCCTCGCCACCGCGAATTCACCCCTCCACTTT.

The CDR3 nucleotides are TGTGCCAGCAGTCCCCTAACCGAGACCTACGAGCAGTACTTC. Encoded protein: CASSPLTETYEQYF. This chain joins TRBV6-2 or TRBV6-3 and TRBJ2-7, with no clear D. CDR3 size: 14 residues. CDR1 and CDR2 from the germline V gene are MNHEY and SVGEGT. V was cut by 5 bases and J by 2 bases, with 13 bases left in between.

The rearrangement joins TRBV7-9 to TRBJ2-5; the D is unclear. In germline, CDR1 is SEHNR, CDR2 FQNEAQ (reference sequence). V dropped 1 base and J dropped 0 bases, with 9 bases sitting between them. This CDR3 has 15 amino acids. CDR3 nucleotides: TGTGCCAGCAGCTTAGTCCAGACACACCAAGAGACCCAGTACTTC. This codes for CASSLVQTHQETQYF.

CDR3 sequence reads: CASSFGLDSTDTQYF. The CDR3 DNA sequence: TGTGCCAGCAGCTTTGGACTAGATAGCACAGATACGCAGTATTTT. This rearrangement joins TRBV7-3 to TRBJ2-3; 7 positions match TRBD2. The V gene end was trimmed by 3 bases and the J gene end by 0 bases; junction bases not matched to a gene: 3. Germline lookup yields CDR1 SGHTA and CDR2 FQGTGA. The CDR3 is made up of 15 amino acids.

This clone was picked up a small number of times. This sequence joins TRBV2 and TRBJ1-6, with D uncertain. The CDR3 runs 12 residues. V was clipped by 7 bases and J by 12 bases, with 13 bases between them. CDR1 is SNHLY and CDR2 is FYNNEI in the germline V gene. CDR3 sequence: CASTQYQIPLHF. CDR3 nucleotides: TGTGCCAGCACTCAATACCAGATACCCCTCCACTTT. Based on the CDR3 plus reference TRBV2 and TRBJ1-6, the full variable domain is EPEVTQTPSHQVTQMGQEVILRCVPISNHLYFYWYRQILGQKVEFLVSFYNNEISEKSEIFDDQFSVERPDGSNFTLKIRSTKLEDSAMYFCASTQYQIPLHFGNGTRLTVT.

The J gene is TRBJ1-4, the V gene TRBV4-2; D unclear. V was clipped by 0 bases and J by 8 bases, with 13 bases between them. Germline V gene data show CDR1 as LGHNA and CDR2 as YNFKEQ. This CDR3 comprises 15 residues. The chain's CDR3 is CASSQDRIRGEKLFF. In DNA form, the CDR3 reads TGTGCCAGCAGCCAAGATAGGATACGAGGGGAAAAACTGTTTTTT.